This T cell receptor (beta chain) was identified in a study of blood T cell repertoires in COVID-19. Trimming stripped 8 bases from V and 4 bases from J, with 10 bases between. Germline values: CDR1 SNHLY, CDR2 FYNNEI. The CDR3 consists of 12 residues. Profiling relied on immunoSEQ multiplex PCR, and the TCRdb table lists in-frame clones only, not all of them. Among fewer than 50,000 clones listed, over 85% were seen once. This chain connects TRBV2 to TRBJ2-3, with D perhaps matching TRBD2 (5 bases). Sequenced material: peripheral blood. The clonotype was recovered from a man aged 45-65 years with COVID-19, enrolled during active disease. The CDR3 is CASRTGADTQYF. As DNA, the CDR3 is TGTGCCAGCCGGACTGGAGCAGATACGCAGTATTTT.